A single sample gave rise to the 16 T cell receptor beta chains below, sequenced in a study of blood T cell repertoires in COVID-19. Using immunoSEQ multiplex PCR, the repertoire was profiled, and TCRdb retains in-frame clones only, with some absent. The sample has about 220,000 clones, under 90% seen once. The sequenced material came from peripheral blood. These receptors came from a woman in her 40s with active or convalescent COVID-19.

The chain combines TRBV6-2 or TRBV6-3 with TRBJ2-5, with 8 bases aligning to TRBD1. CDR1 is MNHEY, CDR2 SVGEGT, per germline. The CDR3 is 13 residues long. The V and J ends lost 4 bases and 4 bases, in that order; junction bases with no gene match: 2. The CDR3 sequence is CASSSDRGETQYF. For the CDR3, the DNA is TGTGCCAGCAGTTCCGACAGGGGAGAGACCCAGTACTTC.

The rearrangement joins TRBV27 to TRBJ2-1; D not certain. The germline V gene has CDR1 MNHEY and CDR2 SMNVEV (reference sequence). CDR3 length: 14 residues. The ends were cut back, 4 bases at V and 9 bases at J, with 16 bases in the middle. The CDR3 sequence is CASSSHSASGEQFF. The CDR3 DNA follows: TGTGCCAGCAGTTCCCACTCGGCATCGGGTGAGCAGTTCTTC.

This chain links TRBV2 with TRBJ2-7, with 7 bases aligning to TRBD2. The CDR3 has 12 amino acids. Trimming took 8 bases from V and 5 from J; bases not matched to a gene: 6. The germline V gene has CDR1 SNHLY and CDR2 FYNNEI. The chain's CDR3 is CASGRGGHEQYF. Here the CDR3 DNA reads TGTGCCAGCGGGAGGGGAGGGCACGAGCAGTACTTC.

The rearrangement uses TRBV19 and TRBJ1-2; 12 nucleotides match TRBD1. Germline values: CDR1 LNHDA, CDR2 SQIVND (reference sequence). The CDR3 has 13 residues. The junction had 7 bases not matched to a gene; V was cut back by 9 bases and J by 8 bases. The CDR3 spells CASRRDRGQGYTF. The CDR3 DNA reads TGTGCCAGCAGGCGGGACAGGGGGCAAGGCTACACCTTC.

This CDR3 reads CASSPRLAANTGELFF. The CDR3 bases are TGTGCCAGCAGCCCCAGACTAGCGGCGAACACCGGGGAGCTGTTTTTT. The J gene is TRBJ2-2, the V gene TRBV7-8; TRBD2 matches 9 bases. CDR3 length equals 16 residues. Germline V lookup: CDR1 SGHVS, CDR2 FQNEAQ. V was pared by 5 bases and J by 0 bases, with 4 bases of the junction left unmatched.

The chain combines TRBV4-2 with TRBJ2-5, with D perhaps TRBD2 (5 bases). Germline CDR1 and CDR2: LGHNA and YNFKEQ. With 1 base removed from V and 3 bases from J, the gap between germline ends came to 18 bases. CDR3 length equals 17 residues. The CDR3 DNA reads TGTGCCAGCAGCCAAGGTCGAGGGCTCCTCGGGGAAGAGACCCAGTACTTC. This encodes CASSQGRGLLGEETQYF.

The CDR3 bases are TGTGCCAGCAGCGAAGGACTAGCGGATATTCAGTACTTC. Protein: CASSEGLADIQYF. V is TRBV9 and J is TRBJ2-4; 10 bases are a match to TRBD2. The CDR3 loop spans 13 amino acids. Germline V gene sequence: CDR1 SGDLS, CDR2 YYNGEE. Trimming took 3 bases from V and 10 from J; bases not matched to a gene: 4.

The chain links TRBV5-1 to TRBJ2-2; tentative D call: TRBD1 (6 bases). This CDR3 region has 15 residues. CDR1 and CDR2 from the germline V gene are SGHRS and YFSETQ. V was shortened by 3 bases and J by 3 bases, with 12 bases between the two germline ends. CDR3 DNA: TGCGCCAGCAGCTGGGGATCAGGGGACACCGGGGAGCTGTTTTTT. Translated, it gives CASSWGSGDTGELFF.

This clone was seen repeatedly, ten times or more. The chain links TRBV14 to TRBJ1-6, with 8 bases lining up with TRBD1. V lost 4 bases and J lost 13; bases outside the gene matches: 15. The CDR3 extends over 16 amino acids. The germline gives CDR1 SGHDN, CDR2 FVKESK. This CDR3 is CASSLYTGTGRLPLHF. CDR3 nucleotide sequence: TGTGCCAGCAGCCTATATACTGGGACAGGCCGCCTTCCCCTCCACTTT. The complete variable domain, with remaining parts taken from reference TRBV14 and TRBJ1-6, reads EAGVTQFPSHSVIEKGQTVTLRCDPISGHDNLYWYRRVMGKEIKFLLHFVKESKQDESGMPNNRFLAERTGGTYSTLKVQPAELEDSGVYFCASSLYTGTGRLPLHFGNGTRLTVT.

CDR3 coding DNA: TGTGCCAGCAGCGACCGGACTAGCGGGGGATCCTACGAGCAGTACTTC. This codes for CASSDRTSGGSYEQYF. This rearrangement joins TRBV5-4 to TRBJ2-7, with 13 bases lining up with TRBD2. From germline, CDR1 is SGHNT and CDR2 YYREEE (reference sequence). Trimming cost V 4 bases and J 1 base; bases outside gene matches: 5. CDR3 length equals 16 residues.

This clone was observed many times. J is TRBJ1-2 and V is TRBV19, with 7 bases matching TRBD1. This CDR3 is 16 amino acids long. J lost 3 bases, V lost 7 bases, and 14 bases had no gene match. CDR1 LNHDA and CDR2 SQIVND come from the germline V gene (reference sequence). The CDR3 region has the DNA TGTGCCAGTATGCCATCGTGGGACAGCGGTTACTATGGCTACACCTTC. Its translation: CASMPSWDSGYYGYTF.

The rearrangement joins TRBV2 to TRBJ1-2; TRBD1 agrees at 9 bases. The length of the CDR3 is 15 residues. The V and J ends lost 1 base and 5 bases, in that order; junction bases with no gene match: 5. Looked up from germline, CDR1 is SNHLY and CDR2 is FYNNEI. The CDR3 DNA reads as TGTGCCAGCAGTGAAGATGGTGACAGGGGGTATGGCTACACCTTC. Protein: CASSEDGDRGYGYTF.

This chain uses TRBV11-2 with TRBJ1-6; 7 nucleotides line up with TRBD1. CDR3 length equals 16 residues. CDR1 and CDR2 (germline): SGHAT, FQNNGV. Trimming removed 3 bases from V and 6 bases from J; junction bases left unmatched: 8. The CDR3 region is CASSFSRTGVNSPLHF. The DNA of the CDR3 is TGTGCCAGCAGCTTTAGCCGAACAGGGGTTAATTCACCCCTCCACTTT.

V and J are TRBV5-1 and TRBJ2-7; TRBD2 might be the D (7 bases). Germline V lookup: CDR1 SGHRS, CDR2 YFSETQ. Trimming took 0 bases from V and 3 from J, leaving 10 bases between them. This CDR3 has 14 amino acids. This CDR3 reads CASSLGGGVYEQYF. For the CDR3, the DNA is TGCGCCAGCAGCTTGGGAGGGGGGGTCTACGAGCAGTACTTC.

The rearrangement joins TRBV5-5 to TRBJ2-6; the match to TRBD1 covers 8 bases. CDR1 SGHKS and CDR2 YYEKEE come from the germline V gene (reference sequence). The CDR3 covers 18 residues. Losses at the gene ends were 4 bases for V and 4 bases for J; bases not matched to a gene: 13. The CDR3 is CASSLTQGAGLGANVLTF. The CDR3 DNA sequence: TGTGCCAGCAGCCTAACCCAGGGGGCAGGTCTAGGGGCCAACGTCCTGACTTTC.

This chain joins TRBV5-6 and TRBJ2-7; 8 bases are a match to TRBD1. This CDR3 contains 13 residues. Germline CDR1 and CDR2: SGHDT and YYEEEE. The J segment lost 2 bases and the V segment lost 5 bases, leaving 3 bases of the junction unmatched. The CDR3 spells CASSWDRTYEQYF. The CDR3 coding sequence is TGTGCCAGCAGTTGGGACAGGACCTACGAGCAGTACTTC.